The source of this TCR beta chain is a study of T cells in Graves' hyperthyroidism and ophthalmopathy. Amplification targeted TCR beta CDR3 regions from RNA transcripts. Researchers ran a first-round RT-PCR on the TCR CDR3 using the HTBI primer set. TCRdb re-called the multiplex PCR reads through MiXCR, storing one row per CDR3 protein. The profile shows about 210,000 distinct CDR3 sequences, 15% to 20% of them singletons. Germline CDR1 reads DFQATT; CDR2 reads SNEGSKA (reference sequence). This CDR3 is 17 amino acids long. Trimming left V 2 bases short and J 0 bases short, with 16 bases between. This TCR was recovered from a man aged 50 to 60 with Graves' hyperthyroidism. The chain has TRBV20-1 and TRBJ1-4, with D possibly matching TRBD1 (5 bases). The specimen sequenced was blood. CDR3 amino acids: CSARLPGVRATNEKLFF. As DNA, the CDR3 is TGCAGTGCTAGACTTCCGGGGGTTCGGGCAACTAATGAAAAACTGTTTTTT.